One and the same sample provided the 20 T cell receptor beta chains below, sequenced in a study of Tregs in tolerant kidney transplant recipients. Profiling relied on immunoSEQ multiplex PCR, and the TCRdb table lists in-frame clones only, not all of them. Of about 81,000 clones in the sample, about 91% were seen once. Related graft donors supplied nonmyeloablative bone marrow transplants, and mixed chimerism was transient. Sequences were derived from CD4+ T cells from blood (PBMCs), sampled 24 months after the transplant. The receptors were gathered from a human patient who received a combined kidney and bone marrow transplant. A subset of T cells may come from the graft donor.

The chain is built from TRBV5-6 and TRBJ1-5, with TRBD1 matching over 10 bases. CDR3 length equals 18 residues. V was clipped by 0 bases and J by 3 bases; unmatched bases: 9. Germline assignment: CDR1 SGHDT and CDR2 YYEEEE. CDR3 protein: CASSLGRQGASFNQPQHF. The CDR3 nucleotides read TGTGCCAGCAGCTTGGGCCGACAGGGGGCCAGTTTCAATCAGCCCCAGCATTTT.

V usage is TRBV28 and J usage is TRBJ2-7; TRBD1 matches 7 bases. Germline CDR1 MDHEN, CDR2 SYDVKM. The CDR3 consists of 13 residues. After removal of 9 bases from V and 2 bases from J, the junction contained 7 bases not matched to a gene. The CDR3 sequence: CASGRGRAYEQYF. The CDR3 bases are TGTGCCAGTGGTAGGGGGCGCGCCTACGAGCAGTACTTC.

The gene calls are TRBV6-6 and TRBJ1-4; D remains unclear. V lost 2 bases to trimming and J lost 3 bases, with 10 bases between them. This CDR3 is 15 amino acids long. From germline, CDR1 is MNHNY and CDR2 SVGAGI (reference sequence). The CDR3 loop is CASSYVGEANEKLFF. For the CDR3, the DNA is TGTGCCAGCAGTTACGTTGGGGAGGCTAATGAAAAACTGTTTTTT.

V gene TRBV30 combines with J gene TRBJ1-2, with D maybe TRBD1 (6 bases). The germline V and J ends were trimmed by 2 bases and 4 bases, with 11 bases remaining between them. The length of the CDR3 is 13 residues. Germline-derived CDR1 and CDR2 are GTSNPN and SVGIG (reference sequence). The DNA of the CDR3 is TGTGCCTGGAGTTTCTTGGACAGCTATGGCTACACCTTC. This encodes CAWSFLDSYGYTF.

The chain links TRBV7-2 to TRBJ1-1; a weak D match, TRBD1 (5 bases). CDR3 size: 14 residues. V lost 1 base, J lost 11 bases, and 17 bases lay in between. CDR1 SGHTA and CDR2 FQGNSA come from the germline V gene. The CDR3 bases are TGTGCCAGCAGCTTAGATTCTGGGGCGGGGAGGGCTTTCTTT. It yields the protein CASSLDSGAGRAFF.

On this clone itself: Because the CDR3's place on the DNA is in doubt, the DNA is left out and the CDR3 is given as listed by TCRdb. The chain uses TRBV7-2 and TRBJ2-3; TRBD2, the D gene given by the table, was not confirmed from the DNA. Germline V gives CDR1 SGHTA, CDR2 FQGNSA. The CDR3 sequence runs 14 residues, both termini included. Here the CDR3 reads CASSLAFFGGTQYF.

V usage is TRBV18 and J usage is TRBJ1-1, with D uncertain. The CDR3 has 15 residues. CDR1 is KGHSH, CDR2 LQKENI, per germline. The germline V and J ends were trimmed by 4 bases and 0 bases, with 12 bases remaining between them. CDR3 sequence: CASSRERAMNTEAFF. The DNA for the CDR3 is TGTGCCAGCTCACGAGAGAGGGCGATGAACACTGAAGCTTTCTTT. Looking up the rest from reference TRBV18 and TRBJ1-1 gives the full variable domain: NAGVMQNPRHLVRRRGQEARLRCSPMKGHSHVYWYRQLPEEGLKFMVYLQKENIIDESGMPKERFSAEFPKEGPSILRIQQVVRGDSAAYFCASSRERAMNTEAFFGQGTRLTVV.

The chain combines TRBV6-1 with TRBJ2-3; D is undetermined. The CDR3 has 12 residues. V was trimmed by 6 bases and J by 2 bases, leaving 6 bases between them. Germline CDR1 reads MNHNS; CDR2 reads SASEGT. The CDR3 here is CASRRYTDTQYF. The CDR3 nucleotides are TGTGCCAGCAGGCGCTACACAGATACGCAGTATTTT.

The V call is TRBV5-4, the J call TRBJ2-1, with a possible D match to TRBD1 (5 bases). Germline CDR1 SGHNT, CDR2 YYREEE (reference sequence). Deletions cut 7 bases from V and 1 base from J, with 15 bases between. This CDR3 is built from 15 residues. CDR3 residues: CASRAVDISYNEQFF. In DNA, the CDR3 is TGTGCCAGCCGGGCCGTGGACATATCCTACAATGAGCAGTTCTTC.

The rearrangement uses TRBV15 and TRBJ2-5; D remains unclear. Germline V CDR1 and CDR2: LNHNV, YYDKDF (reference sequence). The CDR3 length is 13 residues. Trimming removed 0 bases at V and 7 bases at J, with 9 bases between. CDR3 in amino acids: CATSRDHSRTQYF. The CDR3 DNA is TGTGCCACCAGCAGAGATCACTCCCGGACCCAGTACTTC.

This clone showed up just once. This sequence joins TRBV19 and TRBJ1-2, with D hard to call. This CDR3 has 13 residues. With 6 bases removed from V and 0 bases from J, the gap between germline ends came to 8 bases. Germline V CDR1 and CDR2: LNHDA, SQIVND (reference sequence). DNA of the CDR3: TGTGCCAGTAGCCACCGAGCTAACTATGGCTACACCTTC. Its translation: CASSHRANYGYTF.

The chain joins TRBV10-3 to TRBJ2-7, with 8 bases lining up with TRBD1. Germline V gives CDR1 ENHRY, CDR2 SYGVKD. The CDR3 has 14 amino acids. V trimming: 6 bases; J trimming: 3 bases; junction bases outside the gene matches: 7. The DNA for the CDR3 is TGTGCCATCAGGGAAGGACAGGGAGGCTACGAGCAGTACTTC. Protein product: CAIREGQGGYEQYF.

J is TRBJ2-1 and V is TRBV18; the D gene is possibly TRBD2 (6 bases). In germline, CDR1 is KGHSH, CDR2 LQKENI. The CDR3 is 17 amino acids. V lost 3 bases to trimming and J lost 9 bases, with 24 bases between them. CDR3 nucleotides: TGTGCCAGCTCACCGGGGTTTAGGGACTCCCCTTTGGGTGAGCAGTTCTTC. It specifies CASSPGFRDSPLGEQFF.

The chain recombines TRBV6-6 with TRBJ1-6, with D possibly matching TRBD1 (5 bases). With 6 bases removed from V and 8 bases from J, the gap between germline ends came to 17 bases. CDR1 and CDR2 from the germline V gene are MNHNY and SVGAGI (reference sequence). The CDR3 loop spans 15 amino acids. The CDR3 coding sequence is TGTGCCAGCAGCCACTCAGGGTACCGCGATTCACCCCTCCACTTT. It translates to CASSHSGYRDSPLHF.

The chain joins TRBV19 to TRBJ2-1; 9 bases agree with TRBD2. The V and J ends lost 8 bases and 6 bases, in that order; junction bases with no gene match: 8. The CDR3 has 14 amino acids. Germline values: CDR1 LNHDA, CDR2 SQIVND (reference sequence). The chain's CDR3 is CASGKRGAGNEQFF. As DNA, the CDR3 is TGTGCCAGTGGGAAGCGGGGGGCTGGCAATGAGCAGTTCTTC.

The CDR3 sequence: CASSREHPEDIQYF. In nucleotides, the CDR3 is TGTGCCAGCAGCAGAGAACATCCCGAGGACATTCAGTACTTC. The chain joins TRBV11-3 to TRBJ2-4; the D is unclear. V was shortened by 5 bases and J by 8 bases, with 16 bases between the two germline ends. This CDR3 contains 14 residues. Germline V gene lookup returns CDR1 SGHNT and CDR2 YENEEA.

The V and J genes are TRBV7-9 and TRBJ1-5; D not resolved. Trimming removed 5 bases from V and 4 bases from J, with 9 bases in between. The germline gives CDR1 SEHNR, CDR2 FQNEAQ (reference sequence). This CDR3 spans 13 amino acids. This CDR3 is CASSPEGNQPQHF. CDR3 coding DNA: TGTGCCAGCAGCCCTGAGGGTAATCAGCCCCAGCATTTT.

The chain is built from TRBV18 and TRBJ2-7, with 11 bases matching TRBD2. This CDR3 region has 16 residues. V lost 5 bases, J lost 0 bases, and 6 bases stayed unmatched. Germline lookup yields CDR1 KGHSH and CDR2 LQKENI. The CDR3 DNA is TGTGCCAGCTCAAACATAGCGGGAGGGGGCTCCTACGAGCAGTACTTC. Protein: CASSNIAGGGSYEQYF. Combining the CDR3 with reference TRBV18 and TRBJ2-7 gives the whole variable domain NAGVMQNPRHLVRRRGQEARLRCSPMKGHSHVYWYRQLPEEGLKFMVYLQKENIIDESGMPKERFSAEFPKEGPSILRIQQVVRGDSAAYFCASSNIAGGGSYEQYFGPGTRLTVT.

This chain connects TRBV12-5 to TRBJ2-7; 8 nucleotides align to TRBD1. Germline CDR1 reads LGHNT; CDR2 reads FRNRAP. The CDR3 has 16 amino acids. The trim removed 0 bases at V and 0 bases at J, leaving 4 bases unmatched. The CDR3 region is CASGLVLQGDSYEQYF. In DNA, the CDR3 is TGTGCTAGTGGTTTGGTACTACAGGGGGACTCCTACGAGCAGTACTTC.

The chain joins TRBV7-2 to TRBJ2-1; 11 bases match TRBD2. Trimming took 8 bases from V and 0 from J; bases not matched to a gene: 6. Germline values: CDR1 SGHTA, CDR2 FQGNSA. This CDR3 region has 16 residues. The CDR3: CASGLAGGHSYNEQFF. The DNA for the CDR3 is TGTGCCAGCGGTCTAGCGGGGGGCCACTCCTACAATGAGCAGTTCTTC.